This paragraph reports one T cell receptor (beta chain). Its antigen has not been determined. No clone much larger than this one lies a single base away; base qualities are absent. This record belongs to a study of cytomegalovirus exposure and HLA in healthy donors (dated by TCRdb to the late 2010s). For the study in its entirety: An earlier analysis of some 620 of the donors reported approximately 280 Gb of sequence data and 117 million unique TCR beta sequences obtained from about 170 million T cells. The study aimed to test whether cataloging public T cell receptors could reveal signatures of past pathogen exposure. To predict cytomegalovirus infection status, the study combined high-throughput TCR immunosequencing, statistical association of individual TCRs with disease status, and machine learning. To study patterns of TCR occurrence, a later analysis re-analyzed previously published TCR beta repertoires from 600 to 750 donors and added high-resolution HLA genotyping. The study used immunosequencing to profile the T cell repertoires of 600 to 850 subjects and linked those repertoires to cytomegalovirus serostatus. Several DR-DQ haplotypes were treated as single units for association and clustering because of strong linkage in the cohort. In the later analysis, no new phenotypic data were used to find candidate immune exposures; instead, reliance was placed on TCR beta sequences and their occurrence across donors. All discovery cohort repertoires had been generated using a single sequencing platform. Among several hundred genotyped donors of the cohort, an average of approximately 240,000 unique TCR beta nucleotide sequences was sequenced per donor, of which approximately 19% were non-productive. Among the 398 genotyped donors, about 85% belonged to the genetic ancestry cluster associated with self-reported Caucasian donors. In addition to the first cohort of 650 to 750 subjects, a separate validation cohort of 120 different subjects was used. Typing coverage varied by locus: about 629-630 donors for A, B, C, DRB1 and DQB1; approximately 520 for DQA1; about 590 for DPA1; 450 to 480 for DPB1. To decide whether each TCR beta V gene segment behaved as functional or pseudogenic, an earlier analysis of approximately 590 of the donors relied on high-throughput TCR beta sequencing. Donor age, sex, ethnicity and CMV serostatus were compiled alongside the repertoire data. Roughly 320 gigabases of sequencing data and 70 million to 100 million unique TCR sequences made up an early release that covered around 640 HLA-typed donors. HLA typing covered class I and class II loci at four-digit resolution. A later genetic analysis took genome-wide SNP genotypes for about 60% of the roughly 670 donors and used that subset as a discovery cohort. Study-level results and caveats: A later genetic analysis associated a missense DCLRE1C variant with V-gene and J-gene trimming of TCR beta chains, and an independent cohort replicated the association. Because the 87-base-pair reads could not distinguish some IMGT-functional V segments, including TRBV6-2 and TRBV6-3, those segments were excluded. According to a later analysis, most CMV-associated TCR beta chains appeared to be HLA-restricted, and the HLA associations seemed to be driven largely by CMV exposure. This cohort had only TCR beta chains sequenced, and the lack of alpha or paired-chain data limited which features could be detected. An earlier analysis of 450 to 750 of the donors showed that most TCR beta V segments appeared in productive rearrangements either about 90% or about 30% of the time, which broadly matched IMGT annotations. Presence/absence analyses assumed roughly uniform sequencing depth across donors, an assumption that may not hold. Strong co-occurrence of HLA alleles, especially DR and DQ, made assigning TCR associations to individual alleles difficult. While some public TCRs were present in many individuals, most TCR sequences turned up only very rarely across donors. Linkage disequilibrium might explain the correlated functional status among segregating V segments, but an unknown experimental factor could not be excluded. A later analysis reported that several top co-occurrence clusters appeared linked to parvovirus B19, influenza, CMV and Epstein-Barr virus. In a later analysis, HLA-associated TCR beta chains showed more clonal expansion and lower generation probabilities than non-associated chains that were equally common. Because HLA typing was unavailable for some donors at each locus, only the typed subset was used in association tests. In both the original and validation cohorts, the classifier was reported to diagnose cytomegalovirus status with high specificity and sensitivity. In a later analysis, the rate of TCR association differed among HLA loci, with DRB1 alleles having the most associated TCRs and HLA-C alleles having the fewest. The study listed 150 to 200 TCR beta chains as associated with cytomegalovirus. Roughly 17 rarely observed V segments, including chromosome 9 orphons, were excluded from the earlier analysis of about 500 of the donors because counts were too low. The authors suggested that the approach could potentially be extended to other disease states and immunological phenotypes. A group of highly shared sequence variants was considered likely to be a technical artifact of the sequencing pipeline. CMV serostatus was the only immune exposure information available for the cohort. In a later genetic analysis, fewer N-insertions in productive TCRs were reported among donors in an Asian-associated ancestry cluster than the roughly 670-donor mean. A further reported finding was that TCR beta sequences accurately predicted the HLA-A and HLA-B alleles for most subjects in the first cohort. Specific HLA alleles were associated with more than 15,000 TCR beta sequences at a false discovery rate of 0.05 in a later analysis. A few of the identified cytomegalovirus-associated TCR beta chains were confirmed in vitro to be specific for cytomegalovirus antigens.

Trimming takes 0 bases from V and 5 bases from J, and the germline ends sit 26 bases apart. Including the terminal cysteine and phenylalanine, the CDR3 comprises 19 residues. Just CDR3 DNA is preserved here, 57 bases in frame from base 1. CDR1 and CDR2 are read off the germline V gene as MGHRA and YSYEKL. Libraries were built with the immunoSEQ multiplex PCR assay. For the multiplex PCR, a mixture combining 60 forward primers for TCR Vbeta segments and 13 reverse primers for TCR Jbeta segments was used. The CDR3 region of rearranged TCR beta genes was amplified from genomic DNA with a multiplex PCR assay. The Illumina HiSeq System was used to sequence the amplified TCR beta libraries as 87-base-pair reads. Under the source paper's analysis protocol: A later analysis tallied 75 million to 85 million unique TCR beta chains across the 666 repertoires, and roughly 11 million of those chains were shared by two or more donors. Raw reads were error-corrected and collapsed into unique sequences by a nearest-neighbor algorithm in which closely related sequences were merged to remove PCR and sequencing errors. V, D and J gene segments were assigned by aligning CDR3 sequences to IMGT reference sequences. For a sequence to be retained, at least a six-nucleotide match to both a V gene segment and a J gene segment was required. A rearrangement was called productive if the CDR3 had no stop codons and remained in frame with V and J, and every other rearrangement was called non-productive. Following IMGT convention, CDR3 was defined as the stretch from the second conserved V-encoded cysteine to the conserved J-encoded phenylalanine. In an earlier analysis of around 600 of the donors, sequences lacking an unambiguous match to a single V gene segment were excluded. In an earlier analysis of 587 of the donors, V segments were called functional above 56.7% productive rearrangements and were called segregating when the between-donor standard deviation exceeded 5%. To diagnose cytomegalovirus status from the catalog of TCR beta chain sequences, a statistical classification framework was built. In a later analysis, TCR nucleotide sequences were compared against IMGT/GENE-DB human TR gene sequences so that V and J genes could be assigned. A later analysis assigned CDR3 sequences and most-parsimonious VDJ recombination scenarios with the TCRdist pipeline. In a later analysis, every TCR beta chain was defined by the combination of its CDR3 amino acid sequence and its V-gene family, and reads without a unique V-gene family were dropped. A later analysis removed several hundred highly shared, low-generation-probability nucleotide sequences to deal with suspected cross-contamination and a sequencing artifact. A later analysis calculated a clonal expansion index for each public chain from normalized within-repertoire ranks of inferred template counts. A later analysis computed generation probabilities with a VDJ recombination model fitted to out-of-frame rearrangements, and checked the results against IGoR. A later analysis scored TCR-TCR, TCR-HLA and TCR-CMV co-occurrence with hypergeometric tests, applying a repertoire-size bias correction to TCR pairs. False discovery rates were estimated in a later analysis by permuting HLA or CMV assignments 20 times. In a later analysis, co-occurring TCRs were grouped using DBSCAN, with TCRdist sequence similarity added in when clustering inside HLA-allele-positive subsets. For co-occurrence clustering, repertoires with fewer than 30,000 or more than 120,000 public chains were excluded, along with 5 or 6 repertoires with anomalous nucleotide sharing. This is the immuneACCESS table as TCRdb keeps it, with only in-frame sequences that have V and J called. A part of the clones is gone; compared with another copy, unresolved V genes explain less than half, and the rest is unexplained. V and J calls and clone size are as listed in that table; D and trimming were resolved from the DNA. For this sample there are about 160,000 clones; over 70% appear just once. Approximately 4.5% of the sample goes to the ten largest clones.

The cohort comprised 550 to 700 healthy bone marrow donors. At the time of sampling, every cohort member was nominally healthy, though immune exposures that went unrecorded were likely present. The donor tested CMV seronegative, placing the donor among the 352 seronegative members of the cohort. Every donor gave a peripheral blood sample, and the peripheral blood mononuclear cells from that sample were used for TCR beta sequencing. Genomic DNA was extracted from the blood cell samples with the Qiagen DNeasy Blood Extraction Kit. The receptor comes from a man aged 25 to 40 in good health and CMV-seronegative. The chain joins TRBV4-1 to TRBJ2-7; too little of a D gene remains to name it. The sample taken for sequencing was PBMCs. The CDR3: CASSQDPLPPRVSSNEQYF. The nucleotides read TGCGCCAGCAGCCAAGATCCCCTCCCCCCTAGAGTCTCAAGCAACGAGCAGTACTTC.